The 29 T cell receptor beta chains in this list originate from one sample, sequenced in a study of T cells in Graves' hyperthyroidism and ophthalmopathy. Amplified TCR beta CDR3 regions derived from RNA transcripts. TCR CDR3 regions were first amplified by RT-PCR with HTBI primers. MiXCR, applied by TCRdb to the multiplex PCR reads, yields one record per CDR3 protein. The data contain 380,000 or so distinct CDR3 sequences, about 14% of them singletons. The sequencing sample was made of blood. These receptors came from a woman in her 30s with Graves' hyperthyroidism.

The gene calls are TRBV20-1 and TRBJ2-7; D is tentatively TRBD1 or TRBD2 (5 bases each). V was pared by 6 bases and J by 6 bases, with 21 bases between. Per the germline V gene, CDR1 is DFQATT and CDR2 is SNEGSKA (reference sequence). The CDR3 sequence is 14 residues long. CDR3 DNA: TGCAGTGCGAAGAGCCTCCGGGGCGTCTCCGAGCAGTACTTC. Translating gives CSAKSLRGVSEQYF.

This clonotype was found many times. The chain links TRBV11-2 to TRBJ2-7, with 7 bases lining up with TRBD1. The V gene's germline CDR1 is SGHAT and CDR2 FQNNGV. V trimming: 6 bases; J trimming: 2 bases; junction bases outside the gene matches: 7. The length of the CDR3 is 14 residues. CDR3 bases: TGTGCCAGCAGGTCCGGGACAGAGGCCTACGAGCAGTACTTC. Amino acid sequence: CASRSGTEAYEQYF.

This chain links TRBV28 with TRBJ2-1, with 10 bases fitting TRBD1. Unmatched junction bases numbered 3, after V lost 5 bases and J lost 14 bases. The germline V gene encodes CDR1 MDHEN and CDR2 SYDVKM. The CDR3 spans 11 residues. The CDR3 DNA reads as TGTGCCAGCAGTATAGGGACAGGGGAGTTCTTC. Amino acid sequence: CASSIGTGEFF.

This clonotype was detected many times. The chain recombines TRBV19 with TRBJ2-2; TRBD2 agrees at 9 bases. This CDR3 is 15 amino acids long. The J segment lost 7 bases and the V segment lost 9 bases, leaving 12 bases of the junction unmatched. Germline V gene sequence: CDR1 LNHDA, CDR2 SQIVND (reference sequence). The DNA of the CDR3 is TGTGCCAGCAATAGCGGGAGTGTTATAAGCGGGGAGCTGTTTTTT. Its protein is CASNSGSVISGELFF. Full variable domain (remainder filled in from reference TRBV19 and TRBJ2-2): DGGITQSPKYLFRKEGQNVTLSCEQNLNHDAMYWYRQDPGQGLRLIYYSQIVNDFQKGDIAEGYSVSREKKESFPLTVTSAQKNPTAFYLCASNSGSVISGELFFGEGSRLTVL.

The sample holds many counts of this clonotype. The chain is built from TRBV20-1 and TRBJ2-7; the match to TRBD2 covers 7 bases. V lost 6 bases and J lost 4; bases outside the gene matches: 9. The CDR3 has 13 amino acids. CDR1 DFQATT and CDR2 SNEGSKA come from the germline V gene (reference sequence). The CDR3 region has the DNA TGCAGTGCCGCCGCGGGAGCTGCGTACGAGCAGTACTTC. It translates to CSAAAGAAYEQYF.

This clonotype has just a few counts. The rearrangement uses TRBV25-1 and TRBJ1-2; D might be TRBD1 (6 bases). The CDR3 totals 15 residues. The V end lost 0 bases, the J end lost 4 bases, and 12 bases lay between the germline ends. Germline CDR1 MGHDK, CDR2 SYGVNS. The CDR3 spells CASSEYGGATYGYTF. For the CDR3, the DNA is TGTGCCAGCAGTGAATATGGGGGGGCGACCTATGGCTACACCTTC.

This clonotype was recorded at least ten times. The chain joins TRBV20-1 to TRBJ1-1; D is ambiguous. Looked up from germline, CDR1 is DFQATT and CDR2 is SNEGSKA (reference sequence). There are 12 residues in the CDR3. Between the trimmed V and J ends, which lost 6 bases and 4 bases, there was a span of 12 bases. The CDR3 spells CSATSGPTEAFF. The CDR3 DNA is TGCAGTGCCACCTCTGGCCCCACTGAAGCTTTCTTT.

This clonotype was observed many times. The chain uses TRBV7-9 and TRBJ1-1, with D maybe TRBD1 (6 bases). The V gene lost 5 bases and the J gene lost 6 bases, with 19 bases spanning the gap. This CDR3 has 15 amino acids. Germline lookup yields CDR1 SEHNR and CDR2 FQNEAQ (reference sequence). The CDR3 nucleotides are TGTGCCAGCAGCGTGGTCCCTCAGGGGTCCGCTGAAGCTTTCTTT. It yields the protein CASSVVPQGSAEAFF.

This clonotype was detected a few times. The chain carries TRBV20-1 and TRBJ2-3; TRBD1 is a possible D gene (6 bases). In germline, CDR1 is DFQATT, CDR2 SNEGSKA (reference sequence). Trimming took 6 bases from V and 3 from J, leaving 19 bases between them. This CDR3 comprises 15 residues. The CDR3 spells CSAHRGISATDTQYF. The CDR3 DNA follows: TGCAGTGCCCATAGGGGGATTTCGGCTACAGATACGCAGTATTTT.

At least ten counts were recorded for this clonotype. The V and J genes are TRBV20-1 and TRBJ2-7, with D tentatively TRBD1 (5 bases). Trimming shortened V by 3 bases and J by 1 base, and 7 bases separated the two germline ends. CDR1 DFQATT and CDR2 SNEGSKA come from the germline V gene (reference sequence). The CDR3 consists of 12 residues. The CDR3 DNA follows: TGCAGTGCTAGTACAGGATCCTACGAGCAGTACTTC. This gives the protein CSASTGSYEQYF.

This clonotype was counted only a few times. The chain is built from TRBV20-1 and TRBJ2-7, with 11 bases matching TRBD2. CDR3 length: 15 amino acids. The junction had 10 bases not matched to a gene; V was cut back by 6 bases and J by 3 bases. Germline CDR1 reads DFQATT; CDR2 reads SNEGSKA (reference sequence). The CDR3, as DNA: TGCAGTGCACTTCGACCCGGGACTAGCGGCTACGAGCAGTACTTC. Translation gives CSALRPGTSGYEQYF.

This clonotype was counted at least ten times. This chain joins TRBV20-1 and TRBJ2-7; no reliable D call. Germline values: CDR1 DFQATT, CDR2 SNEGSKA (reference sequence). CDR3 size: 14 residues. Trimming removed 6 bases at V and 0 bases at J, with 15 bases between. CDR3: CSASDPENSYEQYF. DNA of the CDR3: TGCAGTGCCTCCGATCCGGAGAACTCCTACGAGCAGTACTTC.

This clonotype has a count of ten or more. V gene TRBV27 combines with J gene TRBJ2-3; TRBD1 might be the D (6 bases). Trimming took 6 bases from V and 5 from J, leaving 24 bases between them. This CDR3 is built from 17 residues. Germline values: CDR1 MNHEY, CDR2 SMNVEV (reference sequence). The CDR3 sequence: CASRVAQGGEVGDTQYF. DNA for the CDR3: TGTGCCAGCAGGGTAGCACAAGGGGGTGAGGTAGGAGATACGCAGTATTTT.

This clonotype was found many times. V and J are TRBV15 and TRBJ2-7; D perhaps matches TRBD1 (5 bases). V was pared by 0 bases and J by 4 bases, with 13 bases between. Germline values: CDR1 LNHNV, CDR2 YYDKDF (reference sequence). The CDR3 contains 15 residues. This CDR3 is CATSRDKDTPYEQYF. CDR3 bases: TGTGCCACCAGCAGAGATAAGGACACTCCTTACGAGCAGTACTTC.

The CDR3 protein is CASSPRTSGINEQFF. The DNA for the CDR3 is TGTGCCAGCAGCCCGAGGACTAGCGGGATCAATGAGCAGTTCTTC. The chain employs TRBV7-3 and TRBJ2-1, with 12 positions matching TRBD2. The V gene end was trimmed by 5 bases and the J gene end by 6 bases; junction bases not matched to a gene: 5. The germline gives CDR1 SGHTA, CDR2 FQGTGA. The CDR3 has 15 residues. Complete variable domain (other parts from reference TRBV7-3 and TRBJ2-1): GAGVSQTPSNKVTEKGKYVELRCDPISGHTALYWYRQSLGQGPEFLIYFQGTGAADDSGLPNDRFFAVRPEGSVSTLKIQRTERGDSAVYLCASSPRTSGINEQFFGPGTRLTVL.

This clonotype was recorded at least ten times. The chain links TRBV18 to TRBJ1-1; 7 bases are a match to TRBD1. V lost 8 bases, J lost 2 bases, and 5 bases stayed unmatched. The CDR3 runs to 13 residues. Looked up from germline, CDR1 is KGHSH and CDR2 is LQKENI. CDR3 nucleotides: TGTGCCAGCCAAGGGGACAGAAACACTGAAGCTTTCTTT. Its protein product is CASQGDRNTEAFF.

This clonotype has more than one count but fewer than ten. This chain joins TRBV19 and TRBJ2-1; tentatively, D is TRBD1 or TRBD2 (6 bases each). In germline, CDR1 is LNHDA, CDR2 SQIVND (reference sequence). V was trimmed by 6 bases and J by 7 bases, leaving 22 bases between them. This CDR3 region has 16 residues. This chain's CDR3 is CASSNPPGAKGNEQFF. CDR3 DNA: TGTGCCAGTAGCAACCCCCCGGGGGCGAAAGGGAATGAGCAGTTCTTC.

CDR3 sequence (DNA): TGTGCCTGGAGAGAGAGGGTAGGACTAGCGGGAGTCGGGGAGCAGTTCTTC. Its translation: CAWRERVGLAGVGEQFF. The genes are TRBV30 and TRBJ2-1, with 13 bases aligning to TRBD2. V was pared by 3 bases and J by 10 bases, with 15 bases of the junction left unmatched. The CDR3 sequence is 17 residues long. CDR1 is GTSNPN and CDR2 is SVGIG in the germline V gene (reference sequence).

About this clonotype: A much bigger clone sits one base away, suggesting this may be a read error. Because the CDR3 is missing its conserved closing phenylalanine or tryptophan, this is likely a read error. The V gene is TRBV2, the J gene TRBJ2-5, with a possible D match to TRBD2 (6 bases). This CDR3 has 14 amino acids. The ends were cut back, 7 bases at V and 0 bases at J, with 12 bases in the middle. Germline lookup yields CDR1 SNHLY and CDR2 FYNNEI. CDR3 region: CASNRERDQETQYI. The CDR3 DNA sequence: TGTGCCAGCAATCGGGAGAGGGACCAAGAGACCCAGTACATC.

This clonotype was seen at least ten times. The rearrangement joins TRBV12-3 or TRBV12-4 to TRBJ2-1; D not resolved. V lost 5 bases to trimming and J lost 5 bases, with 10 bases between them. The CDR3 extends over 13 amino acids. The CDR3 region is CASSLQAHNEQFF. The CDR3 nucleotides are TGTGCCAGCAGTCTCCAAGCTCACAATGAGCAGTTCTTC.

This rearrangement joins TRBV28 to TRBJ2-2, with 8 bases fitting TRBD2. V was pared by 10 bases and J by 4 bases, with 14 bases of the junction left unmatched. The CDR3 has 16 residues. Germline values: CDR1 MDHEN, CDR2 SYDVKM. The DNA of the CDR3 is TGTGCCACCAATTCACAAGGACTAGCCGGCACCGGGGAGCTGTTTTTT. It translates to CATNSQGLAGTGELFF. Full variable domain (remainder filled in from reference TRBV28 and TRBJ2-2): DVKVTQSSRYLVKRTGEKVFLECVQDMDHENMFWYRQDPGLGLRLIYFSYDVKMKEKGDIPEGYSVSREKKERFSLILESASTNQTSMYLCATNSQGLAGTGELFFGEGSRLTVL.

This clonotype was observed a few times. V and J are TRBV5-1 and TRBJ2-1; D remains ambiguous. The length of the CDR3 is 15 residues. Germline V gene sequence: CDR1 SGHRS, CDR2 YFSETQ. Deletions cut 0 bases from V and 3 bases from J, with 10 bases between. CDR3 residues: CASSLGGTVYNEQFF. In DNA, the CDR3 is TGCGCCAGCAGCTTGGGGGGAACAGTCTACAATGAGCAGTTCTTC.

This clonotype was observed a handful of times. This chain uses TRBV11-2 with TRBJ2-2, with 8 nucleotides matching TRBD1. Germline V gene sequence: CDR1 SGHAT, CDR2 FQNNGV. Trimming cost V 3 bases and J 2 bases; bases outside gene matches: 2. The CDR3 has 15 residues. CDR3 sequence: CASSLGTGNTGELFF. The CDR3 bases are TGTGCCAGCAGCTTGGGGACAGGAAACACCGGGGAGCTGTTTTTT.

CDR3 DNA: TGCAGCGTTGAAGATCTGGGCCCGGGACAGGTGGCCTACGAGCAGTACTTC. Its protein is CSVEDLGPGQVAYEQYF. The chain links TRBV29-1 to TRBJ2-7; 8 nucleotides align to TRBD1. The junction had 12 bases not matched to a gene; V was cut back by 0 bases and J by 2 bases. There are 17 residues in the CDR3. The germline V gene encodes CDR1 SQVTM and CDR2 ANQGSEA.

Many counts were recorded for this clonotype. The CDR3 protein is CASSVGRAGTDTQYF. CDR3 nucleotides: TGTGCCAGCAGCGTGGGCAGGGCCGGGACAGATACGCAGTATTTT. The chain uses TRBV11-2 and TRBJ2-3, with D perhaps TRBD1 (5 bases). With 5 bases removed from V and 3 bases from J, the gap between germline ends came to 15 bases. In germline, CDR1 is SGHAT, CDR2 FQNNGV. CDR3 length: 15 amino acids.

This clonotype showed up many times. The CDR3 sequence: CASSLDGTITEAFF. CDR3 in DNA: TGTGCCAGCAGCTTAGACGGGACTATCACTGAAGCTTTCTTT. This chain uses TRBV7-9 with TRBJ1-1; a weak D match, TRBD1 (5 bases). The germline V gene encodes CDR1 SEHNR and CDR2 FQNEAQ (reference sequence). CDR3 length equals 14 residues. Trimming pared 1 base from V and 4 bases from J, leaving 10 bases between. Full variable domain (remainder filled in from reference TRBV7-9 and TRBJ1-1): DTGVSQNPRHKITKRGQNVTFRCDPISEHNRLYWYRQTLGQGPEFLTYFQNEAQLEKSRLLSDRFSAERPKGSFSTLEIQRTEQGDSAMYLCASSLDGTITEAFFGQGTRLTVV.

The rearrangement links TRBV15 to TRBJ1-5, with D possibly matching TRBD1 (6 bases). The germline CDR1 and CDR2 sequences are LNHNV and YYDKDF (reference sequence). The CDR3 spans 14 residues. V gave up 3 bases and J gave up 2 bases, with 8 bases separating them. The CDR3 spells CATSRNRGNQPQHF. The CDR3 DNA sequence: TGTGCCACCAGCAGGAACAGGGGCAATCAGCCCCAGCATTTT.

The chain recombines TRBV5-6 with TRBJ2-7; 10 bases agree with TRBD2. V lost 4 bases and J lost 3; bases outside the gene matches: 7. Looked up from germline, CDR1 is SGHDT and CDR2 is YYEEEE. The CDR3 runs 15 residues. CDR3 nucleotides: TGTGCCAGCAGCCCCGGACTAGCGGAGCTCTACGAGCAGTACTTC. It yields the protein CASSPGLAELYEQYF.

The V call is TRBV2, the J call TRBJ1-2, with a weak D call TRBD1 (5 bases). Germline CDR1 SNHLY, CDR2 FYNNEI. CDR3 size: 15 residues. V was cut by 4 bases and J by 2 bases, with 14 bases left in between. The CDR3 DNA reads TGTGCCAGCAGTGTGCCTACAGGTGCGAACTATGGCTACACCTTC. As protein: CASSVPTGANYGYTF.